These 21 T cell receptor beta chains originate from one sample sequenced in a study of shared clonotypes between healthy human individuals. Clones were sequenced by immunoSEQ multiplex PCR, and TCRdb holds only the in-frame ones, with some missing. This table holds more than 500,000 clones, around 96% found once. The sequenced sample was naive CD4+ T cells sorted from blood. Subset reported: CD45RA+ positively selected. All receptors derive from a woman in her twenties or thirties in good health.

A word on this clone: The conserved final phenylalanine or tryptophan is absent from the CDR3, which likely points to a read error. No DNA is shown, since the ends of the CDR3 on it are uncertain; the CDR3 is the one TCRdb lists. The V call is TRBV4-2, the J call TRBJ1-4. The CDR3 is 13 amino acids in total, end residues counted. Per germline, CDR1 LGHNA and CDR2 YNFKEQ. CDR3 loop: CASSQNRDLHLSY.

The V and J genes are TRBV7-8 and TRBJ1-5, with a possible D match to TRBD1 (5 bases). The V gene lost 4 bases and the J gene lost 2 bases, with 9 bases spanning the gap. CDR3 length: 14 residues. Germline values: CDR1 SGHVS, CDR2 FQNEAQ. CDR3 sequence: CASSSLGRNQPQHF. The DNA of the CDR3 is TGTGCCAGCAGCTCTCTGGGGCGCAATCAGCCCCAGCATTTT.

The chain is built from TRBV2 and TRBJ2-3, with TRBD2 matching over 11 bases. The CDR3 length is 15 residues. Germline CDR1 and CDR2: SNHLY and FYNNEI. The V and J ends lost 6 bases and 1 base, in that order; junction bases with no gene match: 3. For the CDR3, the DNA is TGTGCCAGCAGCCTTAGCGGGAGGGGCACAGATACGCAGTATTTT. Protein sequence: CASSLSGRGTDTQYF.

The chain recombines TRBV27 with TRBJ2-7; D possibly matches TRBD1 or TRBD2 (7 bases each). The germline gives CDR1 MNHEY, CDR2 SMNVEV (reference sequence). The CDR3 is 15 residues long. The V and J ends lost 0 bases and 2 bases respectively, with 11 bases between them. The CDR3: CASSLSAGGAYEQYF. CDR3 nucleotides: TGTGCCAGCAGTTTATCGGCAGGGGGGGCCTACGAGCAGTACTTC.

The chain is built from TRBV5-1 and TRBJ2-5; D is unresolved. The CDR3 is 13 amino acids. Germline values: CDR1 SGHRS, CDR2 YFSETQ. With 1 base removed from V and 5 bases from J, the gap between germline ends came to 9 bases. The CDR3 nucleotides are TGCGCCAGCAGCTTGTTAGTGTCGGAGACCCAGTACTTC. The encoded protein is CASSLLVSETQYF.

The V call is TRBV19, the J call TRBJ1-1; 10 bases agree with TRBD1. The CDR3 length is 13 residues. J gave up 3 bases and V 8 bases, and 3 bases lay outside the gene matches. In germline, CDR1 is LNHDA, CDR2 SQIVND (reference sequence). CDR3 DNA: TGTGCCAGTGGGGACAGGGGCCACACTGAAGCTTTCTTT. This sequence encodes CASGDRGHTEAFF.

The chain couples TRBV28 to TRBJ1-1; no definite D call. The CDR3 contains 14 residues. Per germline, CDR1 MDHEN and CDR2 SYDVKM. Trimming stripped 3 bases from V and 3 bases from J, with 11 bases between. The CDR3 spells CASSFGGRYTEAFF. CDR3 nucleotide sequence: TGTGCCAGCAGTTTTGGCGGCAGGTACACTGAAGCTTTCTTT.

The gene calls are TRBV4-1 and TRBJ2-5; 7 bases are shared with TRBD1. V was clipped by 1 base and J by 2 bases; unmatched bases: 4. This CDR3 is built from 15 residues. Germline V gives CDR1 MGHRA, CDR2 YSYEKL. The CDR3 DNA is TGCGCCAGCAGCCAAGGACAGGGCCCACAAGAGACCCAGTACTTC. It encodes CASSQGQGPQETQYF.

The gene calls are TRBV30 and TRBJ2-7; D is unresolved. Germline CDR1 GTSNPN, CDR2 SVGIG (reference sequence). This CDR3 comprises 16 residues. Trimming removed 0 bases from V and 1 base from J, with 16 bases in between. CDR3 region: CAWSVKIFGGSYEQYF. CDR3 DNA: TGTGCCTGGAGTGTAAAAATCTTTGGCGGTTCCTACGAGCAGTACTTC.

This sequence joins TRBV7-8 and TRBJ2-7; no firm D call. This CDR3 is built from 19 residues. Germline V gene lookup returns CDR1 SGHVS and CDR2 FQNEAQ. V was trimmed by 1 base and J by 4 bases, leaving 26 bases between them. The DNA for the CDR3 is TGTGCCAGCAGCTTAGGCAGCGCATCAATCTCAGCTATGGCGTACGAGCAGTACTTC. This sequence encodes CASSLGSASISAMAYEQYF.

The rearrangement uses TRBV27 and TRBJ2-1, with D perhaps TRBD2 (6 bases). V was clipped by 6 bases and J by 2 bases, with 11 bases between them. CDR1 and CDR2 (germline): MNHEY, SMNVEV (reference sequence). This CDR3 comprises 14 residues. The CDR3: CASRNSGAYNEQFF. In DNA form, the CDR3 reads TGTGCCAGCAGAAATAGCGGTGCCTACAATGAGCAGTTCTTC.

This clone was counted once. The chain is built from TRBV28 and TRBJ1-2, with D possibly matching TRBD1 (6 bases). Germline CDR1 is MDHEN and CDR2 is SYDVKM. Trimming removed 6 bases from V and 0 bases from J, with 14 bases in between. CDR3 length equals 15 residues. The CDR3 reads CASRTSRGANYGYTF. As DNA, the CDR3 is TGTGCCAGCAGGACCAGCAGGGGAGCTAACTATGGCTACACCTTC.

This rearrangement joins TRBV2 to TRBJ1-2; the match to TRBD1 covers 10 bases. V gave up 3 bases and J gave up 5 bases; unmatched junction bases: 3. Germline values: CDR1 SNHLY, CDR2 FYNNEI. The CDR3 spans 14 residues. CDR3 protein: CASSETGGWYGYTF. The DNA of the CDR3 is TGTGCCAGCAGTGAGACAGGGGGCTGGTATGGCTACACCTTC.

CDR3: CASSFVAGGVYEQYF. The CDR3, as DNA: TGTGCCAGCAGTTTCGTAGCGGGAGGGGTCTACGAGCAGTACTTC. V is TRBV28 and J is TRBJ2-7; 11 nucleotides line up with TRBD2. This CDR3 contains 15 residues. Trimming took 3 bases from V and 3 from J; bases not matched to a gene: 4. The germline V gene encodes CDR1 MDHEN and CDR2 SYDVKM.

This chain's CDR3 is CASSFGRGKETQYF. The CDR3, as DNA: TGTGCCAGCAGTTTCGGACGGGGGAAAGAGACCCAGTACTTC. The chain couples TRBV27 to TRBJ2-5, with a tentative D call TRBD2 (6 bases). V lost 3 bases and J lost 3, with 11 bases in between. The CDR3 runs to 14 residues. The germline V gene has CDR1 MNHEY and CDR2 SMNVEV (reference sequence).

The chain has TRBV9 and TRBJ2-7, with 8 bases that match TRBD2. This CDR3 region has 15 residues. J was trimmed by 7 bases and V by 4 bases; bases with no gene match: 13. The germline V gene encodes CDR1 SGDLS and CDR2 YYNGEE. In nucleotides, the CDR3 is TGTGCCAGCAGCTTAAGCGGGAGCCCCGGTGGGGAGCAGTACTTC. Translated: CASSLSGSPGGEQYF.

V is TRBV5-6 and J is TRBJ1-3, with D possibly being TRBD1 (5 bases). The CDR3 is 16 residues long. With 5 bases removed from V and 0 bases from J, the gap between germline ends came to 15 bases. Germline V gene sequence: CDR1 SGHDT, CDR2 YYEEEE. The CDR3, as DNA: TGTGCCAGCAGTTTAGGGACGAAAATCTCTGGAAACACCATATATTTT. It is translated as CASSLGTKISGNTIYF.

The chain combines TRBV10-3 with TRBJ1-1; D not certain. The V gene's germline CDR1 is ENHRY and CDR2 SYGVKD. V lost 5 bases and J lost 0, with 13 bases in between. This CDR3 spans 15 amino acids. Here the CDR3 reads CAISRVSSMNTEAFF. CDR3 nucleotides: TGTGCCATCAGTAGGGTCAGTTCGATGAACACTGAAGCTTTCTTT.

This clone has just one count. The CDR3 DNA is TGTGCCAGCAGTCTCATTCCAGGGGATTGGAATCAGCCCCAGCATTTT. Translation: CASSLIPGDWNQPQHF. This chain uses TRBV6-6 with TRBJ1-5; a weak D match, TRBD1 (6 bases). V gave up 5 bases and J gave up 4 bases, with 18 bases separating them. This CDR3 spans 16 amino acids. Germline CDR1 reads MNHNY; CDR2 reads SVGAGI (reference sequence).

The V call is TRBV19, the J call TRBJ1-3; TRBD1 is a possible D gene (6 bases). Germline lookup yields CDR1 LNHDA and CDR2 SQIVND (reference sequence). The CDR3 is 15 residues long. Trimming took off 4 bases at V and 0 bases at J, with 10 bases between the two ends. The CDR3 bases are TGTGCCAGTAGTAGGCAGGGGCTCTCTGGAAACACCATATATTTT. It translates to CASSRQGLSGNTIYF.

V gene TRBV7-9 combines with J gene TRBJ2-7, with 8 bases matching TRBD1. V trimming: 7 bases; J trimming: 7 bases; junction bases outside the gene matches: 6. Germline assignment: CDR1 SEHNR and CDR2 FQNEAQ (reference sequence). The CDR3 contains 12 residues. As DNA, the CDR3 is TGTGCCAGCACAGGGGGCGCGGGGGAGCAGTACTTC. Its translation: CASTGGAGEQYF.